This record covers a single T cell receptor (beta chain). The data are from a study of cytomegalovirus exposure and HLA in healthy donors. Study-wide background: Earlier, 95 million to 140 million unique TCR beta sequences were recovered from roughly 200 million T cells by an analysis.

CDR1 is MNHEY and CDR2 is SVGAGI in the germline V gene. This CDR3 comprises 15 residues. Deletions cut 3 bases from V and 3 bases from J, with 15 bases between. The PCR employed 60 Vbeta primers together with 13 Jbeta primers. Profiled with immunoSEQ multiplex PCR; TCRdb holds only in-frame clones, not every one. The sample yields roughly 160,000 clones, about four fifths seen once. The sample comprised PBMCs. The source of this sequence is a boy aged 2 to 10 in good health and CMV-seronegative. V usage is TRBV6-5 and J usage is TRBJ2-7, with D perhaps matching TRBD1 (6 bases). CDR3 in amino acids: CASSYPARGVYEQYF. The CDR3 region has the DNA TGTGCCAGCAGTTATCCCGCCAGGGGTGTCTACGAGCAGTACTTC.